Listed here are 19 T cell receptor beta chains from one sample, sequenced in a study of spatial heterogeneity in lung cancer. Findings of the study overall: For expanded intratumoral alpha and beta TCRs, counts tracked tumor mutation counts.

TCRdb re-called the 5' RACE reads with MiXCR, one entry per CDR3 protein. The data show 290 or so distinct CDR3 sequences, approximately 26% seen once. Time point denoted: sample taken at primary tumor resection. These receptors' targets are unknown. This specimen consisted of lung tumor tissue, obtained at surgery. These receptors came from a male donor with early-stage non-small cell lung cancer.

By proportion, this clonotype is medium-sized. Its ends do not fully match the called genes, so a read error is possible. The chain links TRBV29-1 to TRBJ1-1; no definite D call. This CDR3 is built from 12 residues. Germline CDR1 and CDR2: SQVTM and ANQGSEA. CDR3 residues: CRVIDENTEAFF. The CDR3 region has the DNA TGCCGCGTAATTGATGAGAACACTGAAGCTTTCTTT.

V gene TRBV6-6 combines with J gene TRBJ1-1, with D possibly being TRBD1 (5 bases). V shed 2 bases and J shed 6 bases, with 10 bases lying between them. Germline values: CDR1 MNHNY, CDR2 SVGAGI (reference sequence). This CDR3 spans 13 amino acids. CDR3 residues: CASSYPSGSEAFF. In DNA form, the CDR3 reads TGTGCCAGCAGTTACCCCTCAGGGTCTGAAGCTTTCTTT.

By share of the sample, this clonotype is hyperexpanded. The chain is built from TRBV28 and TRBJ2-7; D not certain. Trimming removed 3 bases from V and 3 bases from J, with 6 bases in between. The germline V gene encodes CDR1 MDHEN and CDR2 SYDVKM. The CDR3 spans 12 residues. The CDR3: CASSFVDYEQYF. The CDR3 DNA reads as TGTGCCAGCAGTTTCGTAGACTACGAGCAGTACTTC. Drawing the rest from reference TRBV28 and TRBJ2-7, the complete variable domain is DVKVTQSSRYLVKRTGEKVFLECVQDMDHENMFWYRQDPGLGLRLIYFSYDVKMKEKGDIPEGYSVSREKKERFSLILESASTNQTSMYLCASSFVDYEQYFGPGTRLTVT.

This rearrangement joins TRBV12-3 or TRBV12-4 to TRBJ1-4; D ambiguous. The CDR3 consists of 14 residues. Trimming cost V 5 bases and J 4 bases, with 11 bases left between them. The CDR3 loop reads CASSDGENNEKLFF. The CDR3 coding sequence is TGTGCCAGCAGTGACGGGGAGAATAATGAAAAACTGTTTTTT.

By its share, this clonotype is hyperexpanded. The V and J genes are TRBV7-8 and TRBJ2-1, with a weak D call TRBD2 (6 bases). Per the germline V gene, CDR1 is SGHVS and CDR2 is FQNEAQ. V lost 0 bases and J lost 8, with 14 bases in between. The CDR3 has 15 amino acids. The CDR3 here is CASSLAGRSGHEQFF. The DNA of the CDR3 is TGTGCCAGCAGCTTAGCGGGGCGTAGCGGCCATGAGCAGTTCTTC.

This clonotype is large in the sample. This chain connects TRBV2 to TRBJ2-1; 7 bases fit TRBD2. J lost 9 bases, V lost 6 bases, and 2 bases had no gene match. The CDR3 runs 11 residues. In germline, CDR1 is SNHLY, CDR2 FYNNEI. The CDR3 region has the DNA TGTGCCAGCAGGCGGGAGCTTGAGCAGTTCTTC. Translated, it gives CASRRELEQFF.

Judged by abundance, this clonotype is large (0.1 to 1%). V and J are TRBV7-3 and TRBJ2-1; D is unclear. The germline CDR1 and CDR2 sequences are SGHTA and FQGTGA. V gave up 5 bases and J gave up 6 bases, with 17 bases separating them. There are 15 residues in the CDR3. DNA of the CDR3: TGTGCCAGCAGCCCCAATGGGCAAGTATTCAATGAGCAGTTCTTC. Translation gives CASSPNGQVFNEQFF.

The chain links TRBV7-2 to TRBJ1-1, with D possibly TRBD1 on 6 matching bases. This CDR3 contains 14 residues. CDR1 and CDR2 (germline): SGHTA, FQGNSA. Trimming stripped 4 bases from V and 4 bases from J, with 13 bases between. Written as DNA, the CDR3 is TGTGCCAGCAGCTGGGGGCCGAAGACCACTGAAGCTTTCTTT. This gives the protein CASSWGPKTTEAFF.

Relative to its sample, this clonotype is large. This chain uses TRBV6-1 with TRBJ1-1, with D perhaps matching TRBD1 (5 bases). V was shortened by 4 bases and J by 1 base, with 13 bases between the two germline ends. This CDR3 contains 15 residues. Looked up from germline, CDR1 is MNHNS and CDR2 is SASEGT. The CDR3 region has the DNA TGTGCCAGCAGTGCATACGGACATACGAACACTGAAGCTTTCTTT. It translates to CASSAYGHTNTEAFF.

This clonotype was picked up a small number of times. The rearrangement joins TRBV11-2 to TRBJ2-5; D unresolved. CDR1 is SGHAT and CDR2 is FQNNGV in the germline V gene. The CDR3 runs 10 residues. Between the trimmed V and J ends, which lost 8 bases and 5 bases, there was a span of 6 bases. The CDR3 coding sequence is TGTGCCAGCGGCTCGGAGACCCAGTACTTC. This codes for CASGSETQYF.

By share of the sample, this clonotype is hyperexpanded (1% or more). The rearrangement joins TRBV7-2 to TRBJ2-1; TRBD2 might be the D (7 bases). Trimming cost V 0 bases and J 7 bases, with 10 bases left between them. From germline, CDR1 is SGHTA and CDR2 FQGNSA. The CDR3 has 14 residues. The CDR3 is CASSLAGGPNEQFF. The CDR3 DNA is TGTGCCAGCAGCTTAGCGGGGGGGCCTAATGAGCAGTTCTTC.

V and J are TRBV11-2 and TRBJ1-2, with D possibly matching TRBD1 (5 bases). Trimming removed 1 base from V and 8 bases from J, with 8 bases in between. The CDR3 covers 12 residues. Germline values: CDR1 SGHAT, CDR2 FQNNGV. The CDR3 DNA reads TGTGCCAGCAGCTTAGCAGGGAGGGGCTACACCTTC. Translating gives CASSLAGRGYTF.

This clonotype is categorized as large. The chain is built from TRBV19 and TRBJ2-1; D gene uncertain. V lost 5 bases and J lost 4, with 18 bases in between. The CDR3 has 16 residues. Germline CDR1 and CDR2: LNHDA and SQIVND (reference sequence). The CDR3 sequence is CASSPLWTLIYNEQFF. In DNA, the CDR3 is TGTGCCAGTAGTCCCCTGTGGACCCTTATATACAATGAGCAGTTCTTC.

By share, this clonotype counts as large (0.1 to 1%). V usage is TRBV28 and J usage is TRBJ2-3, with 9 bases fitting TRBD1. V trimming: 6 bases; J trimming: 5 bases; junction bases outside the gene matches: 3. Germline CDR1 MDHEN, CDR2 SYDVKM. The length of the CDR3 is 13 residues. The chain's CDR3 is CASRGQGRDTQYF. For the CDR3, the DNA is TGTGCCAGCAGGGGACAGGGTAGAGATACGCAGTATTTT.

About this clonotype: A much larger clonotype is one base distant, so this may be a read error. This CDR3 fails to terminate in the conserved phenylalanine or tryptophan, so it likely reflects a read error. CDR3 DNA sequence: TGCGCCAGCAGCCAAGGTCGTATAGCGGGGGGGTACAATGAGCAGTTCTCC. Protein product: CASSQGRIAGGYNEQFS. V gene TRBV4-3 combines with J gene TRBJ2-1; TRBD2 agrees at 11 bases. CDR1 and CDR2 (germline): LGHNA, YSLEER. Trimming at V came to 1 base and at J to 4 bases, leaving 6 bases not matched to a gene. The CDR3 totals 17 residues.

In its sample, this clonotype ranks as large. The V gene is TRBV29-1, the J gene TRBJ1-2, with TRBD1 as a possible D gene (6 bases). Deletions cut 4 bases from V and 4 bases from J, with 7 bases between. Germline V lookup: CDR1 SQVTM, CDR2 ANQGSEA. This CDR3 has 11 residues. The CDR3 nucleotides are TGCAGCGTTGTAGGGGGCTATGGCTACACCTTC. Its translation is CSVVGGYGYTF.

This clonotype was counted between two and nine times. The chain joins TRBV9 to TRBJ1-2; D might be TRBD1 (5 bases). The ends were cut back, 3 bases at V and 0 bases at J, with 6 bases in the middle. The CDR3 has 13 residues. Germline V gene data show CDR1 as SGDLS and CDR2 as YYNGEE. The CDR3 reads CASSEDTNYGYTF. CDR3 DNA: TGTGCCAGCAGCGAGGACACTAACTATGGCTACACCTTC.

By sample fraction, this clonotype is large. The gene calls are TRBV5-1 and TRBJ2-1; TRBD1 aligns across 12 bases. The CDR3 is 15 amino acids. Germline assignment: CDR1 SGHRS and CDR2 YFSETQ. The J segment lost 9 bases and the V segment lost 4 bases, leaving 8 bases of the junction unmatched. The DNA of the CDR3 is TGCGCCAGCAGCCAAGGGACAGGGGGCTGGGGTGAGCAGTTCTTC. It translates to CASSQGTGGWGEQFF.

By sample share, this clonotype is large. J is TRBJ1-1 and V is TRBV6-5, with TRBD1 as a possible D gene (6 bases). In germline, CDR1 is MNHEY, CDR2 SVGAGI. The CDR3 spans 16 residues. Trimming stripped 2 bases from V and 0 bases from J, with 13 bases between. The CDR3 bases are TGTGCCAGCAGTTACGGTGGCAGGGGTTTGAACACTGAAGCTTTCTTT. It translates to CASSYGGRGLNTEAFF.